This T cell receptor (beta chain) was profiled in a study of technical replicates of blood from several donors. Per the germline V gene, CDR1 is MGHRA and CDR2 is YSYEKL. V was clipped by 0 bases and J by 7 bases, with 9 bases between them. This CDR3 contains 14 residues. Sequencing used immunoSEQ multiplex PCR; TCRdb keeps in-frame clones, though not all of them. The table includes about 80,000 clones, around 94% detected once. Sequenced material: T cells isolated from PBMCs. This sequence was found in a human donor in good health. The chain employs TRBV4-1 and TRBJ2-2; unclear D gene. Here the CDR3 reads CASSQDHSHGELFF. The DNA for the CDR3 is TGCGCCAGCAGCCAAGATCACAGCCACGGGGAGCTGTTTTTT.